The next 6 T cell receptor beta chains were all read from a single sample in a study of cytomegalovirus exposure and HLA in healthy donors (dated by TCRdb to about 2017). Library generation was performed with the immunoSEQ multiplex PCR assay. A mixture of 60 forward primers for TCR Vbeta segments and 13 reverse primers for TCR Jbeta segments was used in the multiplex PCR. Drawn from immuneACCESS, this table holds only the in-frame rearrangements with V and J called that TCRdb kept. Clones are partly lost; checked studies trace under half to an unresolved V gene and leave the rest unexplained. Counted in this sample were roughly 120,000 clones; less than 85% of them appeared once. The ten top clones hold roughly 3% of the sample. The sequenced sample consisted of PBMCs. Receptor source: a male donor in good health and CMV-seronegative.

This sequence joins TRBV5-8 and TRBJ1-3; possibly TRBD1 for D (5 bases). Germline loops: CDR1 SGHTS, CDR2 YDEGEE. The CDR3 has 14 amino acids. The V and J ends lost 2 bases and 2 bases respectively, with 8 bases between them. CDR3 in DNA: TGTGCCAGCAGCTTTAGGGGCCCTGGAAACACCATATATTTT. Translating gives CASSFRGPGNTIYF. Filled out from reference TRBV5-8 and TRBJ1-3, the complete variable domain reads EAGVTQSPTHLIKTRGQQATLRCSPISGHTSVYWYQQALGLGLQFLLWYDEGEERNRGNFPPRFSGRQFPNYSSELNVNALELEDSALYLCASSFRGPGNTIYFGEGSWLTVV.

This clone was observed a few times. The chain recombines TRBV27 with TRBJ1-1; TRBD1 is a possible D gene (5 bases). CDR1 and CDR2 (germline): MNHEY, SMNVEV (reference sequence). V was shortened by 7 bases and J by 0 bases, with 15 bases between the two germline ends. The CDR3 length is 15 residues. This chain's CDR3 is CASIPGRRMNTEAFF. The CDR3 DNA is TGTGCCAGCATTCCAGGGAGGAGAATGAACACTGAAGCTTTCTTT.

This chain connects TRBV5-1 to TRBJ1-2; D may be TRBD1 (5 bases). Germline loops: CDR1 SGHRS, CDR2 YFSETQ. The CDR3 sequence is 12 residues long. The V end was cut by 7 bases, the J end by 5 bases, with 12 bases between. CDR3 DNA sequence: TGCGCCAGCGCAGGGCAGGGTTATGGCTACACCTTC. This translates into CASAGQGYGYTF.

The chain links TRBV30 to TRBJ1-1; perhaps TRBD1 as D (6 bases). The ends were cut back, 5 bases at V and 1 base at J, with 11 bases in the middle. Per germline, CDR1 GTSNPN and CDR2 SVGIG (reference sequence). The CDR3 contains 13 residues. The CDR3 reads CAWAEQGNTEAFF. CDR3 nucleotide sequence: TGTGCCTGGGCGGAACAGGGGAACACTGAAGCTTTCTTT.

The chain carries TRBV5-6 and TRBJ2-1; 11 bases align to TRBD2. CDR3 length: 15 residues. The V and J ends lost 0 bases and 10 bases, in that order; junction bases with no gene match: 6. CDR1 is SGHDT and CDR2 is YYEEEE in the germline V gene. Written as DNA, the CDR3 is TGTGCCAGCAGCTTGGCACTAGCGGGAGCCCACGAGCAGTTCTTC. It is translated as CASSLALAGAHEQFF. The full variable domain, completed using reference TRBV5-6 and TRBJ2-1, is DAGVTQSPTHLIKTRGQQVTLRCSPKSGHDTVSWYQQALGQGPQFIFQYYEEEERQRGNFPDRFSGHQFPNYSSELNVNALLLGDSALYLCASSLALAGAHEQFFGPGTRLTVL.

The chain carries TRBV25-1 and TRBJ2-7, with D perhaps TRBD1 (6 bases). The V end was cut by 4 bases, the J end by 4 bases, with 8 bases between. CDR1 is MGHDK, CDR2 SYGVNS, per germline. The CDR3 contains 12 residues. The CDR3 region is CASSGRGYEQYF. CDR3 bases: TGTGCCAGCAGTGGCAGGGGTTACGAGCAGTACTTC.